Listed below are T cell receptor beta chains from one sample, sequenced in a study of blood T cell repertoires in COVID-19. Produced via immunoSEQ multiplex PCR; TCRdb's table is partial and in-frame only. In the table there are about 300,000 clones, roughly 91% of which are singletons. Sequenced sample: PBMCs or T cells enriched from blood (not recorded which). These receptors originate from a woman aged 45 to 65 who had been exposed to COVID-19. CDR3s include the opening cysteine and the closing phenylalanine or tryptophan. Fields, in order: D gene, clone size, V gene, J gene, CDR3 DNA, CDR3 protein. D genes are given only for firm matches. Not every row has a clone size; where given, it reads once, few, many or a size class.

>TRBD2|NA|TRBV4-1|TRBJ2-2
TGCGCCAGCAGCCAAGATGGGTTTAGCGGGGGCCCCGCTTCCGGGGAGCTGTTTTTT
CASSQDGFSGGPASGELFF
>NA|NA|TRBV30|TRBJ1-5
TGTGCCTCCTCTAGGGGAACCAATCAGCCCCAGCATTTT
CASSRGTNQPQHF
>NA|NA|TRBV3-1/TRBV3-2|TRBJ2-5
TGTGCCAGCAGCCAAGAGTGGGGGCTAGAGACCCAGTACTTC
CASSQEWGLETQYF
>NA|NA|TRBV18|TRBJ2-2
TGTGCCAGCTCACCACCAAATACAGCGAACACCGGGGAGCTGTTTTTT
CASSPPNTANTGELFF
>NA|NA|TRBV16|TRBJ1-6
TGTGCCAGCAGCCAAAATCAGGGGTCCTATAATTCACCCCTCCACTTT
CASSQNQGSYNSPLHF
>NA|once|TRBV2|TRBJ1-6
TGTGCCAGCAGTGAAGCAAGGAGCGGGTGGAATTCACCCCTCCACTTT
CASSEARSGWNSPLHF
>NA|NA|TRBV4-1|TRBJ2-2
TGCGCCAGCAGCCAAGAATATTACAGTACCAGATACAACACCGGGGAGCTGTTTTTT
CASSQEYYSTRYNTGELFF
>TRBD1|few|TRBV19|TRBJ1-1
TGTGCCAGTAGCCGGACAGGCGTTATGAACACTGAAGCTTTCTTT
CASSRTGVMNTEAFF
>TRBD1|NA|TRBV3-1/TRBV3-2|TRBJ2-1
TGTGCCAGCAGCCAACCCGGGACAGGTACCAATGAGCAGTTCTTC
CASSQPGTGTNEQFF
>NA|NA|TRBV4-2|TRBJ2-2
TGTGCCAGCAGCCAAACAGCGAACACCGGGGAGCTGTTTTTT
CASSQTANTGELFF
>TRBD1|NA|TRBV24-1|TRBJ1-2
TGTGCCACCAGTGATTTCGGGACAGAATCCGAATTGAGTGGCTACACCTTC
CATSDFGTESELSGYTF
>NA|NA|TRBV7-9|TRBJ1-1
TGTGCCAGCAGCGACTGGGGACAAACGAACACTGAAGCTTTCTTT
CASSDWGQTNTEAFF
>NA|NA|TRBV10-3|TRBJ2-1
TGTGCCATCAGTGACCAGGGCGCAAATGAGCAGTTCTTC
CAISDQGANEQFF
>TRBD1|NA|TRBV5-5|TRBJ1-2
TGTGCCAGCAGCTCGATTCCGGGACAGAACTATGGCTACACCTTC
CASSSIPGQNYGYTF
>NA|NA|TRBV7-2|TRBJ1-1
TGTGCCAGCAGCTGGACAGCGAACACTGAAGCTTTCTTT
CASSWTANTEAFF
>NA|NA|TRBV5-6|TRBJ2-7
TGTGCCAGCAGCTTTGAGGCGGGCTACGAGCAGTACTTC
CASSFEAGYEQYF
>TRBD1|NA|TRBV6-1|TRBJ1-5
TGTGCCAGCAGTGAGACAGGGGGTAGCAATCAGCCCCAGCATTTT
CASSETGGSNQPQHF
>TRBD1|NA|TRBV5-1|TRBJ1-2
TGCGCCAGCAGCACCGACAGGGGTTTCGGTGGCTACACCTTC
CASSTDRGFGGYTF
>TRBD1|NA|TRBV11-2|TRBJ1-6
TGTGCCAGCAGTTTTAGGGACAGTTATAATTCACCCCTCCACTTT
CASSFRDSYNSPLHF
>TRBD2|NA|TRBV5-1|TRBJ2-3
TGCGCCAGCAGCTCGGGACTAGCGGGGGGGAGAGATACGCAGTATTTT
CASSSGLAGGRDTQYF
>TRBD2|NA|TRBV2|TRBJ2-5
TGTGCCAGCAGTCACGGGACTAGCTCAGAGACCCAGTACTTC
CASSHGTSSETQYF
>NA|NA|TRBV2|TRBJ2-2
TGTGCCAGCAGCGTTCGGGGCACCGGGGAGCTGTTTTTT
CASSVRGTGELFF
>NA|NA|TRBV30|TRBJ1-6
TGTGCCTGGGCCGGACAGATTAATTCACCCCTCCACTTT
CAWAGQINSPLHF
>NA|NA|TRBV4-1|TRBJ1-5
TGCGCCAGCAGCCAAGTCCCAGGGCCTCAGCCCCAGCATTTT
CASSQVPGPQPQHF
>TRBD1|NA|TRBV5-1|TRBJ1-5
TGCGCCAGCAGCTTGGGGGGACAGAAATATCAGCCCCAGCATTTT
CASSLGGQKYQPQHF
>NA|NA|TRBV5-4|TRBJ2-5
TGTGCCAGCAGCTTCAAGCTAAAAGAGACCCAGTACTTC
CASSFKLKETQYF
>TRBD1|NA|TRBV5-1|TRBJ1-2
TGCGCCAGCAGCTTGAACCACAGGGGAGACGAGAACTATGGCTACACCTTC
CASSLNHRGDENYGYTF
>TRBD1|few|TRBV7-9|TRBJ2-7
TGTGCCAGCAGCTTTGGGACAGGGAGTTACGAGCAGTACTTC
CASSFGTGSYEQYF
>TRBD2|NA|TRBV3-1/TRBV3-2|TRBJ2-3
TGTGCCAGCAGCCAGGGACTAGTGGATACGCAGTATTTT
CASSQGLVDTQYF
>NA|NA|TRBV19|TRBJ1-4
TGTGCCAGTAGTATCCGGGGATCGGTCAATGAAAAACTGTTTTTT
CASSIRGSVNEKLFF
>NA|NA|TRBV11-2|TRBJ1-1
TGTGCCAGCAGCTTAGATTTCAGGGTTCACATGAACACTGAAGCTTTCTTT
CASSLDFRVHMNTEAFF
>NA|NA|TRBV7-9|TRBJ1-2
TGTGCCAGCAGCTCAGGCCCACAGGAAGGCTACACCTTC
CASSSGPQEGYTF
>NA|NA|TRBV6-5|TRBJ2-3
TGTGCCAGCAGTTTCGGACAGAGCACAGATACGCAGTATTTT
CASSFGQSTDTQYF
>NA|few|TRBV2|TRBJ1-2
TGTGCCAGCAGTGCCCCAATAAAAGCGGGCTTC
CASSAPIKAGF
>NA|NA|TRBV15|TRBJ1-4
TGTGCCACCAGCCGAACGGGACATACTAATGAAAAACTGTTTTTT
CATSRTGHTNEKLFF
>NA|NA|TRBV3-1/TRBV3-2|TRBJ1-4
TGTGCCAGCAGCCAAGAATCGGAGACCACGCCAACTAATGAAAAACTGTTTTTT
CASSQESETTPTNEKLFF
>TRBD1|NA|TRBV19|TRBJ2-7
TGTGCCAGTAGTGCAGGGACAGGGGGCTACTACGAGCAGTACTTC
CASSAGTGGYYEQYF
>NA|NA|TRBV6-5|TRBJ1-1
TGTGCCAGCAGTCCCATCGGTGTGCAGAACACTGAAGCTTTCTTT
CASSPIGVQNTEAFF
>NA|NA|TRBV28|TRBJ1-5
TGTGCCAGCACCACAGGGTATCAGCCCCAGCATTTT
CASTTGYQPQHF
>NA|NA|TRBV7-2|TRBJ1-2
TGTGCCAGCAGCTCCTATACCCTTGGCTACACCTTC
CASSSYTLGYTF
>NA|NA|TRBV6-1|TRBJ1-5
TGTGCCAGCAGTGAAAGGGGAGGTCAGCCCCAGCATTTT
CASSERGGQPQHF
>TRBD1|NA|TRBV2|TRBJ1-2
TGTGCCAGCAGTGTGGAACTGCGGGACAGCAGAAACTATGGCTACACCTTC
CASSVELRDSRNYGYTF